These 30 T cell receptor beta chains originate from one sample sequenced in a study of blood T cells in healthy people across ages. It was with a sample-barcoded 5' primer and a J-beta primer mix that a second PCR of roughly 6 to 11 cycles was run. TCRdb independently ran MiXCR on the 5' RACE reads; one entry per CDR3 protein. Among more than 800,000 distinct CDR3 sequences listed, more than 25% were seen once. Sequences were obtained from blood. The receptor set was obtained from a woman aged 80 or over in good health.

The V gene is TRBV5-6, the J gene TRBJ2-7; 8 nucleotides align to TRBD1. V trimming: 4 bases; J trimming: 6 bases; junction bases outside the gene matches: 9. CDR1 is SGHDT and CDR2 is YYEEEE in the germline V gene. The CDR3 totals 14 residues. The CDR3 loop is CASSPPGQEGEQYF. As DNA, the CDR3 is TGTGCCAGCAGCCCACCGGGACAGGAGGGCGAGCAGTACTTC.

This clonotype has only a few counts. The rearrangement uses TRBV5-1 and TRBJ1-1, with a weak D call TRBD1 (5 bases). The V and J ends lost 4 bases and 1 base respectively, with 11 bases between them. The germline gives CDR1 SGHRS, CDR2 YFSETQ. CDR3 size: 14 residues. The CDR3 sequence is CASSIVGQNTEAFF. The CDR3 nucleotides read TGCGCCAGCAGCATCGTGGGGCAGAACACTGAAGCTTTCTTT.

J is TRBJ1-5 and V is TRBV5-5, with D unclear. The CDR3 is 13 amino acids. Germline-derived CDR1 and CDR2 are SGHKS and YYEKEE (reference sequence). Trimming left V 1 base short and J 11 bases short, with 13 bases between. CDR3 sequence reads: CASSLSGLGSQHF. CDR3 nucleotides: TGTGCCAGCAGCTTGTCGGGTCTCGGGTCCCAGCATTTT.

To note about this clonotype: With a much larger clone just one base away, this may be a read error. This chain uses TRBV5-6 with TRBJ2-5, with 8 positions matching TRBD1. The tail of the sequence fits TRBJ2-7 better, so the J call may be wrong. The germline CDR1 and CDR2 sequences are SGHDT and YYEEEE. The CDR3 runs to 15 residues. CDR3 DNA: TGTGCCAGCAGTCAGACAGGGGATATAGGTCACGAGCAGTACTTC. Translating it yields CASSQTGDIGHEQYF.

This clonotype was seen at least ten times. The chain is built from TRBV4-3 and TRBJ2-3; D ambiguous. Trimming shortened V by 0 bases and J by 2 bases, and 12 bases separated the two germline ends. CDR1 and CDR2 (germline): LGHNA, YSLEER. The CDR3 runs 16 residues. CDR3 in amino acids: CASSQERTSFTDTQYF. For the CDR3, the DNA is TGCGCCAGCAGCCAAGAGCGTACTTCCTTCACAGATACGCAGTATTTT.

Note on this clonotype: This may be a read error: a much more frequent sequence differs by one nucleotide. The chain recombines TRBV3-1 with TRBJ2-5, with D unclear. CDR1 is LGHDT and CDR2 is YNNKEL in the germline V gene (reference sequence). The CDR3 consists of 14 residues. CDR3 loop: CASGQDQGSETQYF. Written as DNA, the CDR3 is TGTGCCAGCGGCCAAGATCAAGGGTCAGAGACCCAGTACTTC.

This clonotype was seen ten or more times. This rearrangement joins TRBV12-3 or TRBV12-4 to TRBJ1-2; 9 nucleotides agree with TRBD1. V was clipped by 6 bases and J by 3 bases; unmatched bases: 5. The CDR3 spans 14 residues. CDR3: CASSTGTGYYGYTF. CDR3 in DNA: TGTGCCAGCAGCACTGGGACAGGGTACTATGGCTACACCTTC.

This clonotype was counted between two and nine times. A read error is possible here, since a much larger clone lies one base away. The chain links TRBV7-2 to TRBJ2-3; possible D gene TRBD1, 5 bases. V gave up 5 bases and J gave up 6 bases, with 18 bases separating them. The CDR3 contains 15 residues. CDR1 SGHTA and CDR2 FQGNSA come from the germline V gene. CDR3: CASSLGAPSSDTQYF. CDR3 nucleotides: TGTGCCAGCAGCCTTGGGGCCCCCAGTAGTGATACGCAGTATTTT.

A remark on this clonotype: Since the CDR3 does not end with the conserved phenylalanine or tryptophan, this likely comes from a read error. The DNA is omitted, as the CDR3 cannot be located on it reliably, and the CDR3 follows TCRdb's listing. CDR3 amino acids: CASSENRGNFMDSPPHV. V gene TRBV2 combines with J gene TRBJ1-6; TRBD1 is the table's D call and was not checked against the DNA. The CDR3 is 17 amino acids in total, end residues counted. The V gene's germline CDR1 is SNHLY and CDR2 FYNNEI.

V and J are TRBV29-1 and TRBJ1-4; TRBD1 matches 7 bases. Losses at the gene ends were 6 bases for V and 7 bases for J; bases not matched to a gene: 8. The germline gives CDR1 SQVTM, CDR2 ANQGSEA. The CDR3 is 13 amino acids. CDR3 DNA sequence: TGCAGCGTCGCGGACAGGACCACTGAAAAACTGTTTTTT. It specifies CSVADRTTEKLFF.

As for this clonotype: This may come from a read error, since a much larger clone is one base off. This rearrangement joins TRBV2 to TRBJ1-1, with D unresolved. Germline V gene lookup returns CDR1 SNHLY and CDR2 FYNNEI. This CDR3 is 12 amino acids long. V was cut by 4 bases and J by 7 bases, with 10 bases left in between. The CDR3 reads CASSGGWIEAFF. The CDR3 DNA is TGTGCCAGCAGTGGAGGCTGGATTGAAGCTTTCTTT.

This clonotype was found many times. V and J are TRBV6-2 or TRBV6-3 and TRBJ2-1; 12 bases match TRBD2. Germline V CDR1 and CDR2: MNHEY, SVGEGT. Trimming removed 4 bases from V and 7 bases from J; junction bases left unmatched: 14. The CDR3 spans 18 residues. DNA of the CDR3: TGTGCCAGCAGTTCCCGACTAGCGGGGGCTTCCGGAGTGAATGAGCAGTTCTTC. Translating gives CASSSRLAGASGVNEQFF.

This chain joins TRBV20-1 and TRBJ2-4; 7 bases fit TRBD2. The trim removed 0 bases at V and 13 bases at J, leaving 15 bases unmatched. The germline gives CDR1 DFQATT, CDR2 SNEGSKA (reference sequence). The CDR3 is 15 residues long. DNA of the CDR3: TGCAGTGCTAGAGATTTTGGGCGCGGGGAGGGTGAGCAGTACTTC. It codes for CSARDFGRGEGEQYF.

This clonotype occurred a few times. A much larger clone lies one base from this, so it may be a read error. The chain recombines TRBV20-1 with TRBJ2-7, with D perhaps matching TRBD2 (5 bases). From germline, CDR1 is DFQATT and CDR2 SNEGSKA (reference sequence). This CDR3 has 14 amino acids. The V end lost 6 bases, the J end lost 7 bases, and 22 bases lay between the germline ends. Here the CDR3 DNA reads TGCAGTGCCAGCGGCAGGCCACACAACAATGAGCAGTACTTC. Its translation is CSASGRPHNNEQYF.

In this sample, this clonotype turned up many times. The DNA of the CDR3 is TGTGCCAGCGGCGGTAGGACAGGGAAGGAGCAGTACTTC. This gives the protein CASGGRTGKEQYF. The rearrangement joins TRBV28 to TRBJ2-7; 8 bases match TRBD1. This CDR3 spans 13 amino acids. From germline, CDR1 is MDHEN and CDR2 SYDVKM. Germline trimming cut 8 bases from V and 7 bases from J; bases unmatched to any gene: 10.

The rearrangement uses TRBV5-1 and TRBJ2-1; TRBD2 matches 7 bases. Trimming cost V 0 bases and J 7 bases; bases outside gene matches: 10. The CDR3 runs 16 residues. CDR1 and CDR2 (germline): SGHRS, YFSETQ. The CDR3 loop reads CASSLEVGGSWNEQFF. For the CDR3, the DNA is TGCGCCAGCAGCTTGGAGGTTGGCGGGAGTTGGAATGAGCAGTTCTTC. Using reference TRBV5-1 and TRBJ2-1 for the parts outside the CDR3, the full variable domain is KAGVTQTPRYLIKTRGQQVTLSCSPISGHRSVSWYQQTPGQGLQFLFEYFSETQRNKGNFPGRFSGRQFSNSRSEMNVSTLELGDSALYLCASSLEVGGSWNEQFFGPGTRLTVL.

This clonotype was detected many times. This chain uses TRBV6-5 with TRBJ1-5; 12 nucleotides align to TRBD1. V dropped 6 bases and J dropped 5; count of bases not matched to a gene: 8. The CDR3 runs 16 residues. The germline CDR1 and CDR2 sequences are MNHEY and SVGAGI. In DNA form, the CDR3 reads TGTGCCAGCAGATCAAGGGGACAGGGGGCTTATCAGCCCCAGCATTTT. As protein: CASRSRGQGAYQPQHF.

The chain employs TRBV20-1 and TRBJ2-5, with TRBD2 matching over 8 bases. Losses at the gene ends were 6 bases for V and 3 bases for J; bases not matched to a gene: 21. CDR1 DFQATT and CDR2 SNEGSKA come from the germline V gene (reference sequence). The CDR3 is 18 amino acids. The CDR3 is CSAPKPLDGGAIKETQYF. The CDR3 coding sequence is TGCAGTGCCCCGAAACCCTTAGACGGGGGGGCCATTAAAGAGACCCAGTACTTC.

This clonotype was seen repeatedly, ten times or more. Just one base apart from a much larger clone, this may be a read error. The V call is TRBV12-3 or TRBV12-4, the J call TRBJ2-3, with 8 bases aligning to TRBD2. The CDR3 runs 14 residues. J was trimmed by 11 bases and V by 5 bases; bases with no gene match: 12. CDR3 in DNA: TGTGCCAGCAGTCATCGGGAGGGCCCAGATGTGCAGTATTTT. It specifies CASSHREGPDVQYF.

This clonotype was seen many times. The CDR3 sequence: CASSLTGITTDTQYF. The CDR3 DNA reads TGTGCCAGCAGCTTAACCGGGATAACCACAGATACGCAGTATTTT. The rearrangement uses TRBV7-9 and TRBJ2-3; weak D call: TRBD2 (5 bases). The germline V and J ends were trimmed by 2 bases and 2 bases, with 11 bases remaining between them. The CDR3 extends over 15 amino acids. The germline gives CDR1 SEHNR, CDR2 FQNEAQ (reference sequence).

In this sample, this clonotype turned up a few times. The chain combines TRBV7-2 with TRBJ2-5; no definite D call. Germline V gene sequence: CDR1 SGHTA, CDR2 FQGNSA. The CDR3 length is 14 residues. V was pared by 3 bases and J by 5 bases, with 13 bases between. The CDR3 DNA follows: TGTGCCAGCAGCTTGAATCCGACCCGCGAGACCCAGTACTTC. The encoded protein is CASSLNPTRETQYF. The variable domain in full, completed from reference TRBV7-2 and TRBJ2-5, reads GAGVSQSPSNKVTEKGKDVELRCDPISGHTALYWYRQSLGQGLEFLIYFQGNSAPDKSGLPSDRFSAERTGGSVSTLTIQRTQQEDSAVYLCASSLNPTRETQYFGPGTRLLVL.

This clonotype appeared a few times. The chain combines TRBV10-2 with TRBJ1-1, with 8 bases that match TRBD1. Per germline, CDR1 WSHSY and CDR2 SAAADI. This CDR3 is built from 16 residues. The ends lost 4 bases at V and 0 bases at J; junction bases unmatched: 7. This CDR3 is CASSGWETGVNTEAFF. The DNA for the CDR3 is TGCGCCAGCAGTGGATGGGAGACAGGGGTGAACACTGAAGCTTTCTTT.

There are many counts of this clonotype. This rearrangement joins TRBV10-3 to TRBJ2-1; 8 bases are shared with TRBD2. The V gene end was trimmed by 3 bases and the J gene end by 3 bases; junction bases not matched to a gene: 4. This CDR3 contains 15 residues. CDR1 is ENHRY, CDR2 SYGVKD, per germline. In nucleotides, the CDR3 is TGTGCCATCAGTGAACCGGGGGGGGTCTACAATGAGCAGTTCTTC. This encodes CAISEPGGVYNEQFF.

This clonotype was observed at least ten times. Here the CDR3 DNA reads TGCGCCAGCAGCCAAGAGACAGGGGAGGCAGATACGCAGTATTTT. This sequence encodes CASSQETGEADTQYF. The rearrangement joins TRBV4-3 to TRBJ2-3; 8 bases line up with TRBD1. V was pared by 0 bases and J by 4 bases, with 3 bases of the junction left unmatched. The CDR3 runs 15 residues. Per germline, CDR1 LGHNA and CDR2 YSLEER.

This clonotype was counted many times. This chain connects TRBV7-2 to TRBJ2-6, with D possibly TRBD1 on 6 matching bases. Germline CDR1 SGHTA, CDR2 FQGNSA. V was shortened by 2 bases and J by 3 bases, with 14 bases between the two germline ends. The CDR3 consists of 17 residues. CDR3 residues: CASSLRSGGSGANVLTF. CDR3 bases: TGTGCCAGCAGCTTACGATCTGGGGGCAGTGGGGCCAACGTCCTGACTTTC.

This chain connects TRBV6-1 to TRBJ2-1; a possible D gene is TRBD2 (6 bases). The length of the CDR3 is 13 residues. V was cut by 4 bases and J by 7 bases, with 11 bases left in between. The germline CDR1 and CDR2 sequences are MNHNS and SASEGT. As DNA, the CDR3 is TGTGCCAGCAGTGGGGGACTTAGGAATGAGCAGTTCTTC. Translation gives CASSGGLRNEQFF.

A word on this clonotype: Being one base from a much bigger clone, this may be a read error. V is TRBV12-3 or TRBV12-4 and J is TRBJ2-5; D possibly uses TRBD1 or TRBD2 (6 bases each). V shed 2 bases and J shed 13 bases, with 20 bases lying between them. This CDR3 spans 14 amino acids. The CDR3 DNA reads TGTGCCAGCAGTTTATCCAGGGGAGGCTACGAGCGGTACTTC. It is translated as CASSLSRGGYERYF.

This clonotype has a count of ten or more. A much larger clone sits a single nucleotide away, making a read error possible. The chain employs TRBV20-1 and TRBJ2-1; D unresolved. The CDR3 has 14 residues. V was cut by 0 bases and J by 8 bases, with 14 bases left in between. Germline V lookup: CDR1 DFQATT, CDR2 SNEGSKA (reference sequence). The CDR3 coding sequence is TGCAGTGCTAGAGATAATCCAGGTTGGGATGAGCAGTTCTTC. Its translation is CSARDNPGWDEQFF.

The CDR3 DNA reads as TGTGCCAGCAGGGGGACAGGGGTTCCCACTACCTACTTC. Protein: CASRGTGVPTTYF. This chain links TRBV6-5 with TRBJ2-5, with 10 bases matching TRBD1. V lost 6 bases and J lost 14; bases outside the gene matches: 12. The germline V gene has CDR1 MNHEY and CDR2 SVGAGI. The CDR3 is 13 residues long.

This clonotype was counted many times. The gene calls are TRBV25-1 and TRBJ2-3, with D maybe TRBD1 (6 bases). The CDR3 contains 15 residues. V was cut by 6 bases and J by 0 bases, with 13 bases left in between. Per the germline V gene, CDR1 is MGHDK and CDR2 is SYGVNS. The CDR3 DNA reads TGTGCCAGCAGGTTAGGGACACATAGCACAGATACGCAGTATTTT. This translates into CASRLGTHSTDTQYF.